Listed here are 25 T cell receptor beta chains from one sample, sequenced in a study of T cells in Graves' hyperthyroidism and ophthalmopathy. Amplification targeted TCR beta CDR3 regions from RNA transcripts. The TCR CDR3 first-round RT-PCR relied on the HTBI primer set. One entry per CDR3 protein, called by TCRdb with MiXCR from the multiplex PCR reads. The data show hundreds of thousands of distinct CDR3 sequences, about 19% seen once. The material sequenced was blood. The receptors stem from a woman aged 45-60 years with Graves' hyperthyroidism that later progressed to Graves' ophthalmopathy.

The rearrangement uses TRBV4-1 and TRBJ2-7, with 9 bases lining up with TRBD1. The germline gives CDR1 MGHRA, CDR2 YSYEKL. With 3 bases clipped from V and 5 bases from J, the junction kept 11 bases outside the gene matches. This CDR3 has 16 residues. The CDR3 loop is CASSHPQQGARDEQYF. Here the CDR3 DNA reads TGCGCCAGCAGCCATCCCCAACAGGGGGCGCGTGACGAGCAGTACTTC.

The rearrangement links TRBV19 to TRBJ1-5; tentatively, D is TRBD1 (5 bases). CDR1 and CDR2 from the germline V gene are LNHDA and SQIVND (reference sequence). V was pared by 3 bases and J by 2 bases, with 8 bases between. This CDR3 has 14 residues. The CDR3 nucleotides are TGTGCCAGTAGTATCCCACAGGGCAATCAGCCCCAGCATTTT. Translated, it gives CASSIPQGNQPQHF.

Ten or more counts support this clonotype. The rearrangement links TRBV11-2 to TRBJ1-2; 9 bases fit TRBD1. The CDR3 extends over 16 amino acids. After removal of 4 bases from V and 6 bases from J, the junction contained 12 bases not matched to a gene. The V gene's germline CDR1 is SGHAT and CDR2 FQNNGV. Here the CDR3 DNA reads TGTGCCAGCAGCTCGACCGGGACAGGGTATCTAGATGGCTACACCTTC. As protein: CASSSTGTGYLDGYTF.

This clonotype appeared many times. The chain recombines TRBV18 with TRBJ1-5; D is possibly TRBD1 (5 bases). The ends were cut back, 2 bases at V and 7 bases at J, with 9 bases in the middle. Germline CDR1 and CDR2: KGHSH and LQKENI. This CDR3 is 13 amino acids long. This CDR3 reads CASSPDSMQPQHF. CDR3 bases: TGTGCCAGCTCACCAGACAGTATGCAGCCCCAGCATTTT.

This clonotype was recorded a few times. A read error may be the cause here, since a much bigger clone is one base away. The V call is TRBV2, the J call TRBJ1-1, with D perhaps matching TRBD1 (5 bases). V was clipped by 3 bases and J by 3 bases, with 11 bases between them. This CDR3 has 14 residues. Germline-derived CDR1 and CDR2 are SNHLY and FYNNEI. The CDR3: CASSDPGRYTEAFF. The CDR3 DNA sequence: TGTGCCAGCAGTGATCCAGGGAGGTACACTGAAGCTTTCTTT. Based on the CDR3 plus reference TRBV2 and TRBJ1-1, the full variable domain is EPEVTQTPSHQVTQMGQEVILRCVPISNHLYFYWYRQILGQKVEFLVSFYNNEISEKSEIFDDQFSVERPDGSNFTLKIRSTKLEDSAMYFCASSDPGRYTEAFFGQGTRLTVV.

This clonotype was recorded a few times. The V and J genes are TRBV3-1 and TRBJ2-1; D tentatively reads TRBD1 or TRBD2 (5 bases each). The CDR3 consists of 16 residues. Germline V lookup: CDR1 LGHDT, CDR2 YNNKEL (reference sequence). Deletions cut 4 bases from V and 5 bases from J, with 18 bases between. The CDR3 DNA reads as TGTGCCAGCAGCCCCCAACCGGGGACGGGGAACAATGAGCAGTTCTTC. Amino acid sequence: CASSPQPGTGNNEQFF.

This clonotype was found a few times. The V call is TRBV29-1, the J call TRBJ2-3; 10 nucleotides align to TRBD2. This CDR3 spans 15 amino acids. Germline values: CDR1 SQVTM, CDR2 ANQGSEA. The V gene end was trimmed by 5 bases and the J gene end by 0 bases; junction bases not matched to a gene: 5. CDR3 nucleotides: TGCAGCGTTAGAAAGCGGGGGGGTAGCACAGATACGCAGTATTTT. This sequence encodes CSVRKRGGSTDTQYF.

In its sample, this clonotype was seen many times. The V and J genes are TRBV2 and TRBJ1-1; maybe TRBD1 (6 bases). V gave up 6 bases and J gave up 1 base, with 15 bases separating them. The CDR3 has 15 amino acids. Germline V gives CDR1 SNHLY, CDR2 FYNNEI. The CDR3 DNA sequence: TGTGCCAGCAGCCGGGACATCGGGACGAACACTGAAGCTTTCTTT. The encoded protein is CASSRDIGTNTEAFF.

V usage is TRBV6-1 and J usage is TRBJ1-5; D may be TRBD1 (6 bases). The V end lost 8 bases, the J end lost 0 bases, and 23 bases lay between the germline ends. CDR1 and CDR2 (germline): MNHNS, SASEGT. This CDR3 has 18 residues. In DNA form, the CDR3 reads TGTGCCAGCGTTTGGGGGGCTGGGTCGGACAATAGCAATCAGCCCCAGCATTTT. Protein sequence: CASVWGAGSDNSNQPQHF.

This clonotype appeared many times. CDR3 amino acids: CASSYAGVLSEQYF. CDR3 sequence (DNA): TGTGCCAGCAGCTACGCAGGGGTTCTCTCCGAGCAGTACTTC. The chain recombines TRBV7-9 with TRBJ2-7, with a weak D call TRBD1 (6 bases). The V gene's germline CDR1 is SEHNR and CDR2 FQNEAQ (reference sequence). The CDR3 consists of 14 residues. V lost 4 bases and J 6 bases, leaving 16 bases between the germline ends.

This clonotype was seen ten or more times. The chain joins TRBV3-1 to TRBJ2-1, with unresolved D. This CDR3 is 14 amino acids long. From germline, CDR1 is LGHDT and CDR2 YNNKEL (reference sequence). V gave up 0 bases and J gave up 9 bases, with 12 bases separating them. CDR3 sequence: CASSQESSVGEQFF. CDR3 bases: TGTGCCAGCAGCCAAGAAAGTAGTGTAGGTGAGCAGTTCTTC.

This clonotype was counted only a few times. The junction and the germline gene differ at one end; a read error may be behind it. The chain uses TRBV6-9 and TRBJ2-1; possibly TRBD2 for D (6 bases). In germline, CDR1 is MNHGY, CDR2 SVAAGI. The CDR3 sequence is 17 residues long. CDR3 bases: TGCGCCAGCAGTGGCCCCGTGGAGGGGACCCAATTCGATGAGCAGTTCTTC. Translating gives CASSGPVEGTQFDEQFF.

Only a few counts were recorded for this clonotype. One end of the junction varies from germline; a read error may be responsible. CDR3 sequence: CASSTGTSGGQNQETQYF. As DNA, the CDR3 is TGTGCTAGCAGCACGGGGACTAGCGGGGGCCAAAACCAAGAGACCCAGTACTTC. This chain links TRBV7-7 with TRBJ2-5; 14 positions match TRBD2. Germline V gene lookup returns CDR1 SSHAT and CDR2 FNYEAQ (reference sequence). The CDR3 runs to 18 residues.

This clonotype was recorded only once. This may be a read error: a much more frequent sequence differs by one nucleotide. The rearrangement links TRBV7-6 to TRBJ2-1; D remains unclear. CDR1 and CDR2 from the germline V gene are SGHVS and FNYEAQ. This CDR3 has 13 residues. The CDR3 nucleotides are TGTGCCAGCAGCTTAATCCGGTACAATGAGCAGCTCTTC. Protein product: CASSLIRYNEQLF. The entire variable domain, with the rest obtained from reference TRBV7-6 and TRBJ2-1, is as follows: GAGVSQSPRYKVTKRGQDVALRCDPISGHVSLYWYRQALGQGPEFLTYFNYEAQQDKSGLPNDRFSAERPEGSISTLTIQRTEQRDSAMYRCASSLIRYNEQLFGPGTRLTVL.

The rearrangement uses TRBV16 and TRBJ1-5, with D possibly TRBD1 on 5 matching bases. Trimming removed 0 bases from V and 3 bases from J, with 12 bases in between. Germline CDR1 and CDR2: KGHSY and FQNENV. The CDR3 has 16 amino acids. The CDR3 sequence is CASSQSYIQANQPQHF. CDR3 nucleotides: TGTGCCAGCAGCCAATCGTATATACAGGCCAATCAGCCCCAGCATTTT.

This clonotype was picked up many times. The CDR3: CSAMGQDLYGYTF. The CDR3 DNA follows: TGCAGTGCTATGGGACAGGACCTCTATGGCTACACCTTC. The rearrangement uses TRBV20-1 and TRBJ1-2; 8 positions match TRBD1. Trimming took 4 bases from V and 4 from J; bases not matched to a gene: 5. The CDR3 length is 13 residues. Germline V CDR1 and CDR2: DFQATT, SNEGSKA (reference sequence).

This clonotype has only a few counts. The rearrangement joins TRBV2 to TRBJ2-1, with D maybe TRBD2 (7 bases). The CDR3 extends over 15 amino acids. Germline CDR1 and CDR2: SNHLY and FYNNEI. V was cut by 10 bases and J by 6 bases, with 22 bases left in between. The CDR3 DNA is TGTGCCACCAGACTGGGGAGGGGGTATAGCAATGAGCAGTTCTTC. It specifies CATRLGRGYSNEQFF. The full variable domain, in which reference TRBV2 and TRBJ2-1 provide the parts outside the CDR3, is EPEVTQTPSHQVTQMGQEVILRCVPISNHLYFYWYRQILGQKVEFLVSFYNNEISEKSEIFDDQFSVERPDGSNFTLKIRSTKLEDSAMYFCATRLGRGYSNEQFFGPGTRLTVL.

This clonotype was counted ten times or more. This CDR3 is CASSPPAGSPLHF. The CDR3 DNA follows: TGTGCCAGCTCACCACCAGCGGGCTCACCCCTCCACTTT. The chain is built from TRBV18 and TRBJ1-6; D gene uncertain. Germline values: CDR1 KGHSH, CDR2 LQKENI. V lost 0 bases and J 10 bases, leaving 7 bases between the germline ends. This CDR3 is built from 13 residues.

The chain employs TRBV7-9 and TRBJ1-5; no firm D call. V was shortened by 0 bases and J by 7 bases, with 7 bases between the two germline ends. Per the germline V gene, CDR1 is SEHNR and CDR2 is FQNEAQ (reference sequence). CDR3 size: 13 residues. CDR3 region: CASSLAVNQPQHF. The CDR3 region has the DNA TGTGCCAGCAGCTTAGCGGTAAACCAGCCCCAGCATTTT.

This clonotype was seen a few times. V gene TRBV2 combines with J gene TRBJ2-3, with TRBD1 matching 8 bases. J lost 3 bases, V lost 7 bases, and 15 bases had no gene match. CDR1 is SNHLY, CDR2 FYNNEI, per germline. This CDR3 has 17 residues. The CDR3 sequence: CASNFRTGSFITDTQYF. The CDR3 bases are TGTGCCAGCAATTTTCGGACAGGGAGCTTTATAACAGATACGCAGTATTTT.

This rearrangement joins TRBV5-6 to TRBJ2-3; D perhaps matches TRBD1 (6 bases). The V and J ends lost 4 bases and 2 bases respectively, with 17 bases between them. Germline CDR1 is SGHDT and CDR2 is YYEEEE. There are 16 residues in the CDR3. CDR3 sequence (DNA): TGTGCCAGCAGCCGCGGAACGGACAGCCTCACAGATACGCAGTATTTT. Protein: CASSRGTDSLTDTQYF.

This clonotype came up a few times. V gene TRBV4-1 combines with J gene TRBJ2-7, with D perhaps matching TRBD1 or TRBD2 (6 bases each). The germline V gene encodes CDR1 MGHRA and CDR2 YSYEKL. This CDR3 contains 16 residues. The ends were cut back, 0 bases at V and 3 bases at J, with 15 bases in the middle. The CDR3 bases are TGCGCCAGCAGCCAAGATGATACGGGGGCCCTCTACGAGCAGTACTTC. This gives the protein CASSQDDTGALYEQYF.

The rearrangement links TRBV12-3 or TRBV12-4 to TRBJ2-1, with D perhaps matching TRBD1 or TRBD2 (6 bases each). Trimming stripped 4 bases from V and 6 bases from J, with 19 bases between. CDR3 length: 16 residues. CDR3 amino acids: CASSSLGGGVGNEQFF. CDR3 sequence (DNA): TGTGCCAGCAGTTCCCTCGGGGGCGGGGTTGGCAATGAGCAGTTCTTC.

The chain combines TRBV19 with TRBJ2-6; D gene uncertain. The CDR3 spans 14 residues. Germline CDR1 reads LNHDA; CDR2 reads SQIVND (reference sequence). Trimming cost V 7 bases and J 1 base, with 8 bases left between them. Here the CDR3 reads CASTGFSGANVLTF. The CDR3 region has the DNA TGTGCCAGTACCGGCTTTTCTGGGGCCAACGTCCTGACTTTC.

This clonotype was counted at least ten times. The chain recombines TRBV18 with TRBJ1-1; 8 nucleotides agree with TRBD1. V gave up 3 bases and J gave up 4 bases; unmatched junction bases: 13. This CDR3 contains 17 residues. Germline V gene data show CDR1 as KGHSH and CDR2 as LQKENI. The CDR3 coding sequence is TGTGCCAGCTCACCTTCAACAGGGGGATCCCCGTCCACTGAAGCTTTCTTT. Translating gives CASSPSTGGSPSTEAFF.